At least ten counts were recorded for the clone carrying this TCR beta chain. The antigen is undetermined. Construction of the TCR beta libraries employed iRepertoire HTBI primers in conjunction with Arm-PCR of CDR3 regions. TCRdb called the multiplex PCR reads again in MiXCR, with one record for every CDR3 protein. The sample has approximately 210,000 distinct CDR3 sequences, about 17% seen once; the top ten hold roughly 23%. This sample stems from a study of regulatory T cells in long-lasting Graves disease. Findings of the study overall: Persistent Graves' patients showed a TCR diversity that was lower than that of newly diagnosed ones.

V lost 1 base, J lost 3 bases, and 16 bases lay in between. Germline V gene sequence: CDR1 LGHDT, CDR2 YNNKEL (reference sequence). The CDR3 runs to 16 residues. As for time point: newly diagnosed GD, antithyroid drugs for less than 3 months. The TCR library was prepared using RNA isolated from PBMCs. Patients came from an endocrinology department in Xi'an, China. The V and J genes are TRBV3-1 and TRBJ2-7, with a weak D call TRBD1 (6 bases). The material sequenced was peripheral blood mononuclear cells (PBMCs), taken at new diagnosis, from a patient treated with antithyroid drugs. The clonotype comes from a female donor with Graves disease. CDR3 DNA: TGTGCCAGCAGCCAAGGGCCTGACAGGACCCTCTACGAGCAGTACTTC. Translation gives CASSQGPDRTLYEQYF.